These 21 T cell receptor beta chains share one sample of origin, sequenced in a study of pediatric ulcerative colitis (dated by TCRdb to between 2018 and 2021). Libraries were made using the immunoSEQ multiplex PCR assay. As stored in TCRdb, this immuneACCESS dataset retains in-frame rearrangements with V and J assigned. A fraction of the clones does not appear; measured against another copy, unresolved V genes explain less than half of the discrepancy, and the remainder lacks a known reason. A total of tens of thousands of clones appear in this sample, 77% of them only once. 5.2% of the sample comes from the top ten. Sequencing was done on a sample of blood. These receptors were obtained from a boy under 18 with moderate ulcerative colitis.

V is TRBV20-1 and J is TRBJ2-1, with a possible D match to TRBD2 (6 bases). This CDR3 has 10 amino acids. Germline values: CDR1 DFQATT, CDR2 SNEGSKA (reference sequence). Trimming stripped 5 bases from V and 10 bases from J, with 9 bases between. In DNA, the CDR3 is TGCAGTGCTGGAGGGCGAGAGCAGTTCTTC. This encodes CSAGGREQFF.

This clone has a single count. V usage is TRBV4-1 and J usage is TRBJ2-3; the D gene could be TRBD1 or TRBD2 (5 bases each). CDR1 is MGHRA and CDR2 is YSYEKL in the germline V gene. The CDR3 runs to 18 residues. The V end was cut by 1 base, the J end by 4 bases, with 21 bases between. CDR3 nucleotide sequence: TGCGCCAGCAGCCAAGGTGTCGGGGCAGGGTCTCTTCCAGATACGCAGTATTTT. This gives the protein CASSQGVGAGSLPDTQYF.

V gene TRBV11-3 combines with J gene TRBJ2-1, with unresolved D. V was cut by 3 bases and J by 6 bases, with 12 bases left in between. Germline CDR1 SGHNT, CDR2 YENEEA. CDR3 length: 14 residues. The CDR3 nucleotides are TGTGCCAGCAGCTTCGGGCCCCCAATCAATGAGCAGTTCTTC. It is translated as CASSFGPPINEQFF.

The chain carries TRBV7-2 and TRBJ1-4; D uncertain. The CDR3 loop spans 12 amino acids. CDR1 and CDR2 (germline): SGHTA, FQGNSA. V lost 5 bases and J 6 bases, leaving 7 bases between the germline ends. CDR3 nucleotide sequence: TGTGCCAGCAGCCTCGGCTATGAAAAACTGTTTTTT. It is translated as CASSLGYEKLFF.

The chain carries TRBV5-1 and TRBJ1-1; D uncertain. Germline CDR1 is SGHRS and CDR2 is YFSETQ. The CDR3 is 11 residues long. V lost 4 bases and J lost 2, with 3 bases in between. The CDR3 DNA sequence: TGCGCCAGCAGCAGAAACACTGAAGCTTTCTTT. Residues: CASSRNTEAFF.

J is TRBJ1-4 and V is TRBV30, with D unclear. V lost 0 bases and J lost 5, with 10 bases in between. The length of the CDR3 is 14 residues. The germline V gene has CDR1 GTSNPN and CDR2 SVGIG (reference sequence). This CDR3 reads CAWSVPGQNEKLFF. CDR3 bases: TGTGCCTGGAGTGTACCCGGGCAGAATGAAAAACTGTTTTTT.

This chain joins TRBV27 and TRBJ1-1; a possible D gene is TRBD1 (6 bases). The V end lost 6 bases, the J end lost 2 bases, and 16 bases lay between the germline ends. Per the germline V gene, CDR1 is MNHEY and CDR2 is SMNVEV (reference sequence). CDR3 length equals 15 residues. The DNA of the CDR3 is TGTGCCAGCAGCCGAATGACAGGAATAAACACTGAAGCTTTCTTT. Residues: CASSRMTGINTEAFF.

The genes are TRBV7-9 and TRBJ2-5; D is possibly TRBD1 or TRBD2 (6 bases each). In germline, CDR1 is SEHNR, CDR2 FQNEAQ (reference sequence). Trimming shortened V by 0 bases and J by 0 bases, and 8 bases separated the two germline ends. This CDR3 comprises 15 residues. The CDR3 reads CASSLAGGYQETQYF. The CDR3 nucleotides are TGTGCCAGCAGCTTAGCAGGGGGGTACCAAGAGACCCAGTACTTC.

The chain carries TRBV7-8 and TRBJ1-2; no definite D call. Germline lookup yields CDR1 SGHVS and CDR2 FQNEAQ. Trimming stripped 1 base from V and 4 bases from J, with 13 bases between. CDR3 length equals 15 residues. CDR3 sequence (DNA): TGTGCCAGCAGCTTAGACGGTACCAAAACCTATGGCTACACCTTC. Its protein is CASSLDGTKTYGYTF. Drawing the rest from reference TRBV7-8 and TRBJ1-2, the complete variable domain is GAGVSQSPRYKVAKRGQDVALRCDPISGHVSLFWYQQALGQGPEFLTYFQNEAQLDKSGLPSDRFFAERPEGSVSTLKIQRTQQEDSAVYLCASSLDGTKTYGYTFGSGTRLTVV.

This clone was seen only a few times. The rearrangement joins TRBV5-6 to TRBJ1-2, with a tentative D call TRBD1 (6 bases). The CDR3 runs to 13 residues. Germline V gives CDR1 SGHDT, CDR2 YYEEEE. V lost 4 bases, J lost 6 bases, and 13 bases lay in between. CDR3 in DNA: TGTGCCAGCAGCCCAACAGGGAGGGATGGCTACACCTTC. Translation gives CASSPTGRDGYTF.

The chain is built from TRBV14 and TRBJ2-5; the D gene could be TRBD1 or TRBD2 (5 bases each). The germline CDR1 and CDR2 sequences are SGHDN and FVKESK. The CDR3 runs 17 residues. V shed 4 bases and J shed 4 bases, with 22 bases lying between them. The CDR3 sequence: CASSPEQDGLARETQYF. CDR3 sequence (DNA): TGTGCCAGCAGCCCCGAACAGGACGGACTGGCACGAGAGACCCAGTACTTC. The whole variable domain, filled in from reference TRBV14 and TRBJ2-5, reads EAGVTQFPSHSVIEKGQTVTLRCDPISGHDNLYWYRRVMGKEIKFLLHFVKESKQDESGMPNNRFLAERTGGTYSTLKVQPAELEDSGVYFCASSPEQDGLARETQYFGPGTRLLVL.

This chain uses TRBV4-2 with TRBJ2-2; tentative D call: TRBD1 (6 bases). Trimming took 0 bases from V and 4 from J, leaving 6 bases between them. Germline V gene lookup returns CDR1 LGHNA and CDR2 YNFKEQ. This CDR3 region has 14 residues. The CDR3 nucleotides are TGTGCCAGCAGCCAAGACAGGGGCACCGGGGAGCTGTTTTTT. Protein: CASSQDRGTGELFF.

The chain has TRBV11-3 and TRBJ2-5, with D unclear. V gave up 1 base and J gave up 2 bases, with 11 bases separating them. The CDR3 sequence is 15 residues long. Germline lookup yields CDR1 SGHNT and CDR2 YENEEA. In DNA, the CDR3 is TGTGCCAGCAGCTTAGGAGCAGGCTCGCAAGAGACCCAGTACTTC. This codes for CASSLGAGSQETQYF. The full variable domain, rest sourced from reference TRBV11-3 and TRBJ2-5, is EAGVVQSPRYKIIEKKQPVAFWCNPISGHNTLYWYLQNLGQGPELLIRYENEEAVDDSQLPKDRFSAERLKGVDSTLKIQPAELGDSAVYLCASSLGAGSQETQYFGPGTRLLVL.

The rearrangement uses TRBV30 and TRBJ2-4, with 7 bases fitting TRBD1. This CDR3 has 14 residues. Germline-derived CDR1 and CDR2 are GTSNPN and SVGIG (reference sequence). V shed 5 bases, J shed 11 bases, and the junction held 15 bases outside the gene matches. The CDR3 DNA sequence: TGTGCCTGGGGCGAGGGGGCTTCCGGGACCCTTCAGTACTTC. It yields the protein CAWGEGASGTLQYF.

This clone occurred a few times. The rearrangement uses TRBV5-1 and TRBJ1-2, with TRBD1 identical over 8 bases. V was clipped by 3 bases and J by 7 bases; unmatched bases: 11. This CDR3 region has 15 residues. Germline CDR1 reads SGHRS; CDR2 reads YFSETQ. The DNA for the CDR3 is TGCGCCAGCAGCTCAGGACAGGGATCGGTTGGTGGCTACACCTTC. Encoded protein: CASSSGQGSVGGYTF.

The sample holds a few counts of this clone. CDR3 nucleotide sequence: TGTGCCATTCGAGGGGTCTACAATGAGCAGTTCTTC. Its translation: CAIRGVYNEQFF. The V gene is TRBV5-4, the J gene TRBJ2-1, with D tentatively TRBD1 or TRBD2 (5 bases each). V was clipped by 9 bases and J by 3 bases, with 10 bases between them. The germline V gene encodes CDR1 SGHNT and CDR2 YYREEE (reference sequence). The CDR3 is made up of 12 amino acids.

The rearrangement uses TRBV18 and TRBJ2-7; D may be TRBD2 (6 bases). Germline CDR1 KGHSH, CDR2 LQKENI. Trimming shortened V by 3 bases and J by 1 base, and 13 bases separated the two germline ends. The CDR3 extends over 15 amino acids. DNA of the CDR3: TGTGCCAGCTCACCCCCCCGGGACTTGTCCTACGAGCAGTACTTC. Translating it yields CASSPPRDLSYEQYF.

The CDR3 DNA sequence: TGTGCCATCAGTGGGGGACAGGGGAGGGAGCAGTACTTC. As protein: CAISGGQGREQYF. The V gene is TRBV10-3, the J gene TRBJ2-7, with 10 nucleotides matching TRBD1. In germline, CDR1 is ENHRY, CDR2 SYGVKD. The CDR3 covers 13 residues. V was clipped by 4 bases and J by 7 bases; unmatched bases: 4.

This sequence joins TRBV19 and TRBJ2-3; tentatively, D is TRBD1 (7 bases). Germline CDR1 reads LNHDA; CDR2 reads SQIVND (reference sequence). Trimming shortened V by 6 bases and J by 8 bases, and 18 bases separated the two germline ends. The CDR3 spans 14 residues. CDR3 sequence reads: CASRRRGQGVTQYF. The CDR3, as DNA: TGTGCCAGTAGACGGAGGGGTCAGGGGGTTACGCAGTATTTT. The full variable domain, with the rest looked up from reference TRBV19 and TRBJ2-3, is DGGITQSPKYLFRKEGQNVTLSCEQNLNHDAMYWYRQDPGQGLRLIYYSQIVNDFQKGDIAEGYSVSREKKESFPLTVTSAQKNPTAFYLCASRRRGQGVTQYFGPGTRLTVL.

V gene TRBV28 combines with J gene TRBJ2-7, with D perhaps matching TRBD2 (6 bases). The V end lost 3 bases, the J end lost 0 bases, and 18 bases lay between the germline ends. The germline V gene encodes CDR1 MDHEN and CDR2 SYDVKM. CDR3 length: 17 amino acids. CDR3 nucleotide sequence: TGTGCCAGCAGTTTCCCTACCCGACTAGTCTACTCCTACGAGCAGTACTTC. Protein: CASSFPTRLVYSYEQYF.

The chain combines TRBV19 with TRBJ2-7, with 11 positions matching TRBD1. The length of the CDR3 is 15 residues. With V trimmed by 4 bases and J by 1 base, 3 bases remained unmatched. CDR1 is LNHDA and CDR2 is SQIVND in the germline V gene (reference sequence). As DNA, the CDR3 is TGTGCCAGTAGTAGGACAGGGGGCCCGTCCTACGAGCAGTACTTC. It is translated as CASSRTGGPSYEQYF.